The 14 T cell receptor beta chains reported below all come from one sample, sequenced in a study of regulatory T cells in long-lasting Graves disease. The sample's time point: persistent/refractory GD, antithyroid drugs over 5 years with positive TRAb. PBMCs provided the RNA from which the TCR library was made. Combining iRepertoire HTBI primers with Arm-PCR of CDR3 regions, the authors built TCR beta libraries. TCRdb reanalysed the multiplex PCR reads using MiXCR and keeps one entry per CDR3 protein. There are 430,000 or so distinct CDR3 sequences in the sample; roughly a fifth occur only once, and 14% lies in the top ten. Sequenced here: peripheral blood mononuclear cells (PBMCs), sampled when the disease was refractory, from a patient treated with antithyroid drugs. The source is a female donor with Graves disease.

This clonotype was seen at least ten times. The chain has TRBV28 and TRBJ2-7; D gene ambiguous. Germline CDR1 MDHEN, CDR2 SYDVKM. The V end was cut by 3 bases, the J end by 6 bases, with 3 bases between. The CDR3 loop spans 10 amino acids. The CDR3 loop is CASSFREQYF. The CDR3 bases are TGTGCCAGCAGTTTCCGCGAGCAGTACTTC.

This clonotype was counted at least ten times. J is TRBJ2-7 and V is TRBV28; 9 nucleotides align to TRBD2. The V gene's germline CDR1 is MDHEN and CDR2 SYDVKM. The junction had 11 bases not matched to a gene; V was cut back by 4 bases and J by 7 bases. This CDR3 is 15 amino acids long. CDR3 loop: CASSSPSGTRWEQYF. The CDR3 nucleotides read TGTGCCAGCAGTTCACCTAGCGGGACACGGTGGGAGCAGTACTTC.

There are a few counts of this clonotype. The chain is built from TRBV2 and TRBJ2-1, with 9 nucleotides matching TRBD2. The germline CDR1 and CDR2 sequences are SNHLY and FYNNEI. CDR3 length: 16 residues. V trimming: 6 bases; J trimming: 6 bases; junction bases outside the gene matches: 12. CDR3 DNA sequence: TGTGCCAGCAGCTTAGGCGCGGGAGGGCCGGTCAATGAGCAGTTCTTC. This encodes CASSLGAGGPVNEQFF.

There are many counts of this clonotype. The V gene is TRBV28, the J gene TRBJ1-5; D gene unclear. The germline V gene has CDR1 MDHEN and CDR2 SYDVKM. Trimming left V 5 bases short and J 3 bases short, with 17 bases between. CDR3 size: 16 residues. The CDR3 loop reads CASSLLNRAANQPQHF. In DNA form, the CDR3 reads TGTGCCAGCAGTCTCCTAAATAGGGCCGCCAATCAGCCCCAGCATTTT.

This clonotype has at least ten counts. J is TRBJ2-7 and V is TRBV20-1; D not certain. Trimming cost V 0 bases and J 3 bases, with 18 bases left between them. Per the germline V gene, CDR1 is DFQATT and CDR2 is SNEGSKA (reference sequence). CDR3 length equals 16 residues. DNA for the CDR3: TGCAGTGCTAGAGACGGTTCGAGGCCCTGGGACTACGAGCAGTACTTC. It specifies CSARDGSRPWDYEQYF.

This clonotype was counted at least ten times. The chain has TRBV30 and TRBJ2-6; D ambiguous. The CDR3 covers 13 residues. Germline lookup yields CDR1 GTSNPN and CDR2 SVGIG (reference sequence). V shed 6 bases and J shed 4 bases, with 10 bases lying between them. The CDR3 sequence is CACQVSGANVLTF. Here the CDR3 DNA reads TGTGCCTGTCAGGTCTCGGGGGCCAACGTCCTGACTTTC.

V usage is TRBV5-1 and J usage is TRBJ2-7, with D perhaps matching TRBD1 or TRBD2 (5 bases each). V lost 0 bases and J 0 bases, leaving 16 bases between the germline ends. Germline values: CDR1 SGHRS, CDR2 YFSETQ. This CDR3 has 17 amino acids. The CDR3 DNA is TGCGCCAGCAGCTTGGACCTGGGGGACCTAAGCTCCTACGAGCAGTACTTC. Amino acid sequence: CASSLDLGDLSSYEQYF.

The CDR3 loop reads CASSPSGSYNEQFF. CDR3 sequence (DNA): TGTGCCAGCAGTCCTAGCGGGAGCTACAATGAGCAGTTCTTC. The rearrangement links TRBV28 to TRBJ2-1, with TRBD2 matching 10 bases. The CDR3 consists of 14 residues. V was clipped by 5 bases and J by 3 bases; unmatched bases: 1. Germline V gene sequence: CDR1 MDHEN, CDR2 SYDVKM.

In this sample, this clonotype turned up a few times. The V and J genes are TRBV6-5 and TRBJ2-7; the D is unclear. The CDR3 contains 13 residues. V was shortened by 4 bases and J by 4 bases, with 11 bases between the two germline ends. Germline V gene data show CDR1 as MNHEY and CDR2 as SVGAGI. CDR3 DNA: TGTGCCAGCAGTTCGCCCAAATCATACGAGCAGTACTTC. It encodes CASSSPKSYEQYF.

This clonotype was observed at least ten times. The chain joins TRBV5-1 to TRBJ1-6; tentative D call: TRBD1 (6 bases). The CDR3 contains 15 residues. The V gene lost 0 bases and the J gene lost 10 bases, with 14 bases spanning the gap. Germline-derived CDR1 and CDR2 are SGHRS and YFSETQ. The CDR3 coding sequence is TGCGCCAGCAGCTTGGCACAGGGCAGGGCATCACCCCTCCACTTT. Translating it yields CASSLAQGRASPLHF.

This clonotype was recorded a few times. This chain links TRBV3-1 with TRBJ1-1; TRBD1 agrees at 7 bases. J lost 3 bases, V lost 4 bases, and 5 bases had no gene match. This CDR3 has 14 residues. Germline CDR1 is LGHDT and CDR2 is YNNKEL (reference sequence). The CDR3 DNA sequence: TGTGCCAGCAGCCCTAGGGGGCGGGACACTGAAGCTTTCTTT. It codes for CASSPRGRDTEAFF. The variable domain in full, completed from reference TRBV3-1 and TRBJ1-1, reads DTAVSQTPKYLVTQMGNDKSIKCEQNLGHDTMYWYKQDSKKFLKIMFSYNNKELIINETVPNRFSPKSPDKAHLNLHINSLELGDSAVYFCASSPRGRDTEAFFGQGTRLTVV.

This clonotype was detected a few times. The genes are TRBV20-1 and TRBJ1-3; D not resolved. Germline V CDR1 and CDR2: DFQATT, SNEGSKA (reference sequence). There are 14 residues in the CDR3. V was cut by 0 bases and J by 0 bases, with 6 bases left in between. CDR3 DNA sequence: TGCAGTGCTAGAGACGGGAGCTCTGGAAACACCATATATTTT. Its translation is CSARDGSSGNTIYF.

In its sample, this clonotype was seen many times. The chain has TRBV7-2 and TRBJ2-5; TRBD1 agrees at 7 bases. This CDR3 spans 13 amino acids. Germline V gene lookup returns CDR1 SGHTA and CDR2 FQGNSA. V trimming: 5 bases; J trimming: 5 bases; junction bases outside the gene matches: 5. As DNA, the CDR3 is TGTGCCAGCAGCCGACAGGGAGACGAGACCCAGTACTTC. Residues: CASSRQGDETQYF.

This clonotype was seen ten or more times. The chain recombines TRBV6-1 with TRBJ1-2; D remains unclear. The CDR3 contains 13 residues. V gave up 6 bases and J gave up 4 bases, with 12 bases separating them. Germline CDR1 and CDR2: MNHNS and SASEGT. CDR3 loop: CASSSIALYGYTF. CDR3 coding DNA: TGTGCCAGCAGCAGTATAGCACTCTATGGCTACACCTTC.